The 28 T cell receptor beta chains below come from one sample, sequenced in a study of beta chain features in type 1 diabetes. Of the isolated RNA, all was reverse transcribed, and so the sequenced material was expressed TCRB transcripts. Profiling relied on immunoSEQ multiplex PCR, and the TCRdb table lists in-frame clones only, not all of them. The sample carries about 220,000 clones, approximately 10% recorded once. Sequencing input: central memory CD4+ T cells from blood. The receptor set was obtained from a man younger than 35 in good health.

CDR3 sequence: CASSIDPISYNEQFF. The CDR3 DNA is TGTGCCAGTAGTATAGACCCCATTTCCTACAATGAGCAGTTCTTC. The chain employs TRBV19 and TRBJ2-1; no reliable D call. Trimming cost V 0 bases and J 1 base, with 7 bases left between them. The CDR3 length is 15 residues. Per germline, CDR1 LNHDA and CDR2 SQIVND (reference sequence).

The CDR3 sequence: CASSLVGRGSYEQYF. The CDR3, as DNA: TGTGCCAGCAGCTTAGTGGGTCGAGGCTCCTACGAGCAGTACTTC. The rearrangement uses TRBV7-8 and TRBJ2-7, with D unclear. Trimming took off 1 base at V and 0 bases at J, with 10 bases between the two ends. Germline V gene sequence: CDR1 SGHVS, CDR2 FQNEAQ. The CDR3 totals 15 residues.

There are a few counts of this clone. The chain uses TRBV9 and TRBJ1-3, with a weak D call TRBD1 (6 bases). Germline V lookup: CDR1 SGDLS, CDR2 YYNGEE. This CDR3 spans 14 amino acids. V was clipped by 4 bases and J by 2 bases, with 10 bases between them. This chain's CDR3 is CASSLDSAGNTIYF. The CDR3 region has the DNA TGTGCCAGCAGCTTGGACAGCGCTGGAAACACCATATATTTT.

This clone appeared a few times. The rearrangement joins TRBV18 to TRBJ2-7; TRBD2 matches at 8 bases. The V gene end was trimmed by 5 bases and the J gene end by 3 bases; junction bases not matched to a gene: 15. The CDR3 covers 17 residues. CDR1 is KGHSH, CDR2 LQKENI, per germline. The CDR3 loop reads CASSEYYQAGVSYEQYF. The CDR3 DNA sequence: TGTGCCAGCTCAGAATACTATCAAGCGGGAGTAAGCTACGAGCAGTACTTC.

CDR3 in amino acids: CASSQDGGQGVLGDTQYF. DNA for the CDR3: TGCGCCAGCAGCCAAGACGGTGGACAGGGGGTTTTAGGGGATACGCAGTATTTT. The rearrangement uses TRBV4-3 and TRBJ2-3; 10 bases line up with TRBD1. Germline CDR1 and CDR2: LGHNA and YSLEER. The CDR3 spans 18 residues. V lost 0 bases to trimming and J lost 6 bases; unmatched junction nucleotides: 12.

This clone was seen more than once but under ten times. A read error may be the cause here, since a much bigger clone is one base away. The rearrangement links TRBV29-1 to TRBJ2-7; D not resolved. The CDR3 length is 11 residues. From germline, CDR1 is SQVTM and CDR2 ANQGSEA. The V end lost 7 bases, the J end lost 0 bases, and 7 bases lay between the germline ends. The CDR3 loop is CSETSSYEQYF. CDR3 coding DNA: TGCAGCGAAACGAGCTCCTACGAGCAGTACTTC.

The chain has TRBV6-6 and TRBJ2-7; D gene uncertain. Germline V lookup: CDR1 MNHNY, CDR2 SVGAGI (reference sequence). This CDR3 contains 13 residues. Trimming shortened V by 0 bases and J by 1 base, and 4 bases separated the two germline ends. As DNA, the CDR3 is TGTGCCAGCAGTTACTCGACTTCCTACGAGCAGTACTTC. Encoded protein: CASSYSTSYEQYF.

The J gene is TRBJ2-7, the V gene TRBV11-2, with D unresolved. Germline lookup yields CDR1 SGHAT and CDR2 FQNNGV. V was shortened by 4 bases and J by 2 bases, with 15 bases between the two germline ends. The CDR3 spans 15 residues. CDR3 sequence reads: CASSSGPGFTYEQYF. The CDR3 nucleotides are TGTGCCAGCAGCTCCGGTCCAGGATTTACCTACGAGCAGTACTTC.

V gene TRBV4-2 combines with J gene TRBJ2-5; perhaps TRBD1 as D (5 bases). The J call may be wrong; the DNA end is better matched by TRBJ2-7. The CDR3 has 15 amino acids. Per the germline V gene, CDR1 is LGHNA and CDR2 is YNFKEQ. CDR3 in amino acids: CASSQENRMIYEQYF. In nucleotides, the CDR3 is TGTGCCAGCAGCCAAGAGAACAGGATGATCTACGAGCAGTACTTC.

At least ten counts were recorded for this clone. The V call is TRBV28, the J call TRBJ2-3, with D perhaps given as TRBD1 or TRBD2 (6 bases each). The germline V gene encodes CDR1 MDHEN and CDR2 SYDVKM. Deletions cut 7 bases from V and 0 bases from J, with 11 bases between. This CDR3 comprises 14 residues. The CDR3 is CASTEGGSTDTQYF. The CDR3 DNA reads as TGTGCCAGCACCGAGGGGGGAAGCACAGATACGCAGTATTTT. Complete variable domain (other parts from reference TRBV28 and TRBJ2-3): DVKVTQSSRYLVKRTGEKVFLECVQDMDHENMFWYRQDPGLGLRLIYFSYDVKMKEKGDIPEGYSVSREKKERFSLILESASTNQTSMYLCASTEGGSTDTQYFGPGTRLTVL.

The chain links TRBV21-1 to TRBJ2-7. TRBV21-1 is flagged as a pseudogene. The CDR3 extends over 15 amino acids. CDR3 DNA sequence: TGTGCCAGCAGCAAAGACTTCGGGCTTCCCTACGAGCAGTACTTC. Amino acid sequence: CASSKDFGLPYEQYF.

V is TRBV5-1 and J is TRBJ1-1, with D unclear. The germline V gene has CDR1 SGHRS and CDR2 YFSETQ. V lost 1 base, J lost 4 bases, and 5 bases lay in between. The CDR3 length is 12 residues. As DNA, the CDR3 is TGCGCCAGCAGCTTGAAGGCCACTGAAGCTTTCTTT. This encodes CASSLKATEAFF.

At least ten counts were recorded for this clone. V is TRBV28 and J is TRBJ1-1; D uncertain. Germline CDR1 MDHEN, CDR2 SYDVKM. Trimming left V 6 bases short and J 1 base short, with 9 bases between. The CDR3 length is 13 residues. CDR3 protein: CASRTIENTEAFF. The CDR3 DNA is TGTGCCAGCAGGACCATCGAGAACACTGAAGCTTTCTTT.

This clone has a handful of counts. The rearrangement joins TRBV18 to TRBJ1-4; D ambiguous. V was cut by 2 bases and J by 13 bases, with 11 bases left in between. There are 12 residues in the CDR3. The germline gives CDR1 KGHSH, CDR2 LQKENI. The CDR3 sequence: CASSPSSERLFF. The CDR3 DNA reads TGTGCCAGCTCACCATCGTCCGAGAGACTGTTTTTT.

A few counts support this clone. The chain couples TRBV29-1 to TRBJ1-1, with a possible D match to TRBD1 (6 bases). Trimming cost V 6 bases and J 7 bases, with 12 bases left between them. This CDR3 contains 11 residues. Germline V gives CDR1 SQVTM, CDR2 ANQGSEA. The DNA for the CDR3 is TGCAGCGTACAGGGTTGGGGTGAAGCTTTCTTT. Its protein is CSVQGWGEAFF.

This clone has just a few counts. CDR3 in DNA: TGTGCCAGCAGCTTAGTCGGGGCGGGCACGTCTAACTACGAGCAGTACTTC. It yields the protein CASSLVGAGTSNYEQYF. The genes are TRBV7-2 and TRBJ2-7; D may match TRBD1 or TRBD2 (5 bases each). Germline V CDR1 and CDR2: SGHTA, FQGNSA. The CDR3 length is 17 residues. V was clipped by 1 base and J by 3 bases, with 19 bases between them.

V and J are TRBV15 and TRBJ2-6; D is possibly TRBD1 (5 bases). Trimming left V 1 base short and J 0 bases short, with 13 bases between. The V gene's germline CDR1 is LNHNV and CDR2 YYDKDF (reference sequence). The CDR3 spans 18 residues. The CDR3: CATSRGTSGTSGANVLTF. DNA for the CDR3: TGTGCCACCAGCAGAGGGACATCGGGTACCTCTGGGGCCAACGTCCTGACTTTC.

There are a few counts of this clone. V usage is TRBV4-3 and J usage is TRBJ2-1, with D possibly being TRBD2 (5 bases). Germline CDR1 and CDR2: LGHNA and YSLEER. This CDR3 has 18 residues. Between the trimmed V and J ends, which lost 0 bases and 2 bases, there was a span of 17 bases. In DNA form, the CDR3 reads TGCGCCAGCAGCCAAGATAGGATTCTGGACTTCACCTACAATGAGCAGTTCTTC. Its protein is CASSQDRILDFTYNEQFF.

This clone was observed a few times. The sample carries other DNA sequences with the same CDR3. The rearrangement uses TRBV7-9 and TRBJ2-7; D is unclear. Trimming left V 0 bases short and J 2 bases short, with 5 bases between. Germline V gene sequence: CDR1 SEHNR, CDR2 FQNEAQ (reference sequence). CDR3 length: 13 amino acids. The CDR3 here is CASSLAGTYEQYF. The CDR3 nucleotides read TGTGCCAGCAGCTTAGCCGGTACCTACGAGCAGTACTTC.

The rearrangement joins TRBV30 to TRBJ1-1; D is perhaps TRBD1 (5 bases). V gave up 5 bases and J gave up 6 bases, with 13 bases separating them. In germline, CDR1 is GTSNPN, CDR2 SVGIG (reference sequence). This CDR3 region has 12 residues. The CDR3 bases are TGTGCCTGGGGAGGGGAGTTCGCTGAAGCTTTCTTT. Its protein product is CAWGGEFAEAFF.

This clone was counted ten times or more. This chain links TRBV14 with TRBJ2-3, with D unresolved. Germline CDR1 and CDR2: SGHDN and FVKESK. The CDR3 covers 15 residues. The V and J ends lost 4 bases and 6 bases respectively, with 17 bases between them. This CDR3 is CASSLLRTIGDTQYF. CDR3 DNA: TGTGCCAGCAGCCTCCTCCGGACCATTGGCGATACGCAGTATTTT. Variable domain in full (rest from reference TRBV14 and TRBJ2-3): EAGVTQFPSHSVIEKGQTVTLRCDPISGHDNLYWYRRVMGKEIKFLLHFVKESKQDESGMPNNRFLAERTGGTYSTLKVQPAELEDSGVYFCASSLLRTIGDTQYFGPGTRLTVL.

This clone was counted between two and nine times. The V and J genes are TRBV29-1 and TRBJ2-1, with D perhaps matching TRBD2 (6 bases). CDR3 length equals 12 residues. CDR1 SQVTM and CDR2 ANQGSEA come from the germline V gene. Trimming cost V 3 bases and J 6 bases, with 9 bases left between them. The CDR3 spells CSVERGSNEQFF. The CDR3 region has the DNA TGCAGCGTTGAGCGGGGCTCCAATGAGCAGTTCTTC.

This clone turned up a few times. The V gene is TRBV25-1, the J gene TRBJ2-7; TRBD1 agrees at 9 bases. The ends lost 0 bases at V and 2 bases at J; junction bases unmatched: 2. CDR3 size: 15 residues. From germline, CDR1 is MGHDK and CDR2 SYGVNS. CDR3 in DNA: TGTGCCAGCAGTGAATATGGGACAGGGACCTACGAGCAGTACTTC. This sequence encodes CASSEYGTGTYEQYF.

This clone has only a few counts. The CDR3 protein is CASRTDQGTAREQYF. CDR3 DNA sequence: TGTGCCAGCAGGACAGACCAGGGGACCGCCCGGGAGCAGTACTTC. The gene calls are TRBV2 and TRBJ2-7, with D possibly matching TRBD1 (6 bases). V lost 6 bases and J lost 7, with 22 bases in between. Germline assignment: CDR1 SNHLY and CDR2 FYNNEI. The CDR3 totals 15 residues.

This chain joins TRBV29-1 and TRBJ2-3; TRBD2 agrees at 10 bases. Germline CDR1 SQVTM, CDR2 ANQGSEA. Unmatched junction bases numbered 13, after V lost 7 bases and J lost 6 bases. The CDR3 is 15 amino acids. CDR3 sequence (DNA): TGCAGCGGGCGGAGAACTAGCGGGATGGCGGATACGCAGTATTTT. Residues: CSGRRTSGMADTQYF.

This clone was seen many times. The J gene is TRBJ2-3, the V gene TRBV5-1, with 10 nucleotides matching TRBD2. The length of the CDR3 is 19 residues. V lost 4 bases to trimming and J lost 0 bases; unmatched junction nucleotides: 14. Germline V gives CDR1 SGHRS, CDR2 YFSETQ. Here the CDR3 reads CASSPTGSSGSGSTDTQYF. The CDR3 DNA follows: TGCGCCAGCAGCCCCACAGGGTCTAGCGGGAGCGGTAGCACAGATACGCAGTATTTT. Based on the CDR3 plus reference TRBV5-1 and TRBJ2-3, the full variable domain is KAGVTQTPRYLIKTRGQQVTLSCSPISGHRSVSWYQQTPGQGLQFLFEYFSETQRNKGNFPGRFSGRQFSNSRSEMNVSTLELGDSALYLCASSPTGSSGSGSTDTQYFGPGTRLTVL.

This clone was counted only a few times. The V and J genes are TRBV7-8 and TRBJ2-3, with 7 positions matching TRBD1. The CDR3 runs 15 residues. The ends lost 6 bases at V and 4 bases at J; junction bases unmatched: 10. Germline CDR1 and CDR2: SGHVS and FQNEAQ. Written as DNA, the CDR3 is TGTGCCAGCAGATCCTACAGGGGATTTGCAGATACGCAGTATTTT. It translates to CASRSYRGFADTQYF. Full variable domain (rest looked up from reference TRBV7-8 and TRBJ2-3): GAGVSQSPRYKVAKRGQDVALRCDPISGHVSLFWYQQALGQGPEFLTYFQNEAQLDKSGLPSDRFFAERPEGSVSTLKIQRTQQEDSAVYLCASRSYRGFADTQYFGPGTRLTVL.

V is TRBV10-3 and J is TRBJ1-5; D possibly corresponds to TRBD1 (5 bases). Germline V gene sequence: CDR1 ENHRY, CDR2 SYGVKD. The CDR3 spans 13 residues. V lost 6 bases to trimming and J lost 6 bases, with 12 bases between them. CDR3 residues: CAISLTGTQPQHF. As DNA, the CDR3 is TGTGCCATCAGCCTAACAGGAACTCAGCCCCAGCATTTT.